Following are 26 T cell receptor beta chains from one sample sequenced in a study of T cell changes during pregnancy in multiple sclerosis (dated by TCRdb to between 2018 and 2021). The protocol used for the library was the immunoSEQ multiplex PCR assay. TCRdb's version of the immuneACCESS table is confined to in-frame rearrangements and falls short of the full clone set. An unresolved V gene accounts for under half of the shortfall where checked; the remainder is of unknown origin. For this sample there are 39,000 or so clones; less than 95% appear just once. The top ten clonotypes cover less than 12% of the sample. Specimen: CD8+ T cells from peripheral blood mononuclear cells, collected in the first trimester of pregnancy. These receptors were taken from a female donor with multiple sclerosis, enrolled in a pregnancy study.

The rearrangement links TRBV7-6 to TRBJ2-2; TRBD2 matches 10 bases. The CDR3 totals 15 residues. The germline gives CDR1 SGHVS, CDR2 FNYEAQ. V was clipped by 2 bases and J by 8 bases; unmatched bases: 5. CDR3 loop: CASSLKLAGRGELFF. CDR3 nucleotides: TGTGCCAGCAGCTTAAAACTAGCGGGAAGGGGGGAGCTGTTTTTT.

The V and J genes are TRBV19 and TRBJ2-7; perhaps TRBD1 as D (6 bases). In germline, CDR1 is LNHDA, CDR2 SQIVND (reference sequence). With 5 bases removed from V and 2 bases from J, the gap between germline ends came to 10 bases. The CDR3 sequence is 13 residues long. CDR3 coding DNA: TGTGCCAGTAGTTACAGGGATACCTACGAGCAGTACTTC. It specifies CASSYRDTYEQYF.

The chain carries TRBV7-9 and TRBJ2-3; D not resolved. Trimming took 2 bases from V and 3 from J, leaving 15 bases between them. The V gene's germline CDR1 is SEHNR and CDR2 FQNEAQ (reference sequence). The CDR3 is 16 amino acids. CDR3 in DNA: TGTGCCAGCAGCTTACCCTCGACCATAGCAACAGATACGCAGTATTTT. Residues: CASSLPSTIATDTQYF.

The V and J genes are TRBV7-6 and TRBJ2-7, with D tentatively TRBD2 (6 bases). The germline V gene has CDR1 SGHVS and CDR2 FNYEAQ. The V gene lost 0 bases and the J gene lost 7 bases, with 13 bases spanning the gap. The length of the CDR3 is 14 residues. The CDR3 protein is CASSLAGGSGEQYF. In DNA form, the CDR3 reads TGTGCCAGCAGCTTAGCGGGGGGAAGCGGAGAGCAGTACTTC.

For the CDR3, the DNA is TGTGCCAGCAGCGTAGGATTAGCGGGAGGACGAAATGAGCAGTTCTTC. It specifies CASSVGLAGGRNEQFF. The chain links TRBV9 to TRBJ2-1; 10 bases line up with TRBD2. CDR3 length equals 16 residues. The germline gives CDR1 SGDLS, CDR2 YYNGEE. After removal of 0 bases from V and 7 bases from J, the junction contained 7 bases not matched to a gene.

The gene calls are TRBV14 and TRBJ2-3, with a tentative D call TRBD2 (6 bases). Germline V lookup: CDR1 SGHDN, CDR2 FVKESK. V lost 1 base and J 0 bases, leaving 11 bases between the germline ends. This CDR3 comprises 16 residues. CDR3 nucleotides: TGTGCCAGCAGCCAAGGGGACTTCACTAGCACAGATACGCAGTATTTT. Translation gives CASSQGDFTSTDTQYF.

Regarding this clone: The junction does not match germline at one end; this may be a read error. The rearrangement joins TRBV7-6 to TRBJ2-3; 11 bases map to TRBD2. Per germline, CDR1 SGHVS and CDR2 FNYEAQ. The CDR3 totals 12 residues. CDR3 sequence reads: CASSGPQGLAAF. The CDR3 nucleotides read TGTGCCAGCAGCGGGCCCCAGGGACTAGCGGCGTTT.

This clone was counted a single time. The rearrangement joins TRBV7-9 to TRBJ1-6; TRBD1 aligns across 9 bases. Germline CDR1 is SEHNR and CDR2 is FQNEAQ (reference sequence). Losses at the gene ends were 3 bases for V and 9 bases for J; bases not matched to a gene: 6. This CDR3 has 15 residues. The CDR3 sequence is CASSLGQGSASPLHF. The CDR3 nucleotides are TGTGCCAGCAGCTTGGGACAGGGCTCCGCTTCACCCCTCCACTTT.

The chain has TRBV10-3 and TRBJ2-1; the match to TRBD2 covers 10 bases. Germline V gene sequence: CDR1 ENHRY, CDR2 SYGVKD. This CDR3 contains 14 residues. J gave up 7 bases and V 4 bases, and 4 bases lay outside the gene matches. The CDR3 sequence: CAISVSGRGNEQFF. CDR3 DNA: TGTGCCATCAGTGTAAGCGGGAGGGGGAATGAGCAGTTCTTC.

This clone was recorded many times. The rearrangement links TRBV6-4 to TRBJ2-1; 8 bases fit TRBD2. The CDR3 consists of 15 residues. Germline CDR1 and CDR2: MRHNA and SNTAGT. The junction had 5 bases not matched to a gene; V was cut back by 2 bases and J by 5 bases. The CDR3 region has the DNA TGTGCCAGCAGTGACGCCACTAGCGGAAACAATGAGCAGTTCTTC. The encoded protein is CASSDATSGNNEQFF.

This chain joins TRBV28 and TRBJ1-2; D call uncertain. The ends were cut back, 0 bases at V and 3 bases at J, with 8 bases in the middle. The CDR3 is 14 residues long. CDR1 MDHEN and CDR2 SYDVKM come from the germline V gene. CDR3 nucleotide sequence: TGTGCCAGCAGTTTATGCACAGACCACTATGGCTACACCTTC. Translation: CASSLCTDHYGYTF.

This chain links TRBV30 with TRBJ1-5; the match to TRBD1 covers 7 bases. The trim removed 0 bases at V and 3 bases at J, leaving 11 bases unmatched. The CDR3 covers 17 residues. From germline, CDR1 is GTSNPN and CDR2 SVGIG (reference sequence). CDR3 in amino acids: CAWSVPADDRVNQPQHF. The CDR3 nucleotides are TGTGCCTGGAGTGTACCAGCGGACGACAGGGTCAATCAGCCCCAGCATTTT. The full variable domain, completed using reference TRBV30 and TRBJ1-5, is SQTIHQWPATLVQPVGSPLSLECTVEGTSNPNLYWYRQAAGRGLQLLFYSVGIGQISSEVPQNLSASRPQDRQFILSSKKLLLSDSGFYLCAWSVPADDRVNQPQHFGDGTRLSIL.

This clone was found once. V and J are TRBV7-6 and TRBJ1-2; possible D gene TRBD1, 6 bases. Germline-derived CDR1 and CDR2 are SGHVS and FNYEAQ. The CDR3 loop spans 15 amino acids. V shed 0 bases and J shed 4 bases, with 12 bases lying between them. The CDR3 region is CASSLARGASYGYTF. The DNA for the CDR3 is TGTGCCAGCAGCTTAGCCAGGGGAGCTAGCTATGGCTACACCTTC.

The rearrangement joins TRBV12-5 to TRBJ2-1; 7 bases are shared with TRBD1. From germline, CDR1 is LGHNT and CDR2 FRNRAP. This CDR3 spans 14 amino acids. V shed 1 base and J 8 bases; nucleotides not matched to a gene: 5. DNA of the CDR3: TGTGCTAGTGGTTTGGACAGGGGAGCGGATGAGCAGTTCTTC. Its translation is CASGLDRGADEQFF.

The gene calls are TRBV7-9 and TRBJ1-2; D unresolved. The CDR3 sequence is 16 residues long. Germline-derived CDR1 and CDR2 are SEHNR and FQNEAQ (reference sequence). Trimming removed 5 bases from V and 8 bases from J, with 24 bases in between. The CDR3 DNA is TGTGCCAGCAGCCCCAACCTAGGCCTGTCGGGAGAAGGCTACACCTTC. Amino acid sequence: CASSPNLGLSGEGYTF.

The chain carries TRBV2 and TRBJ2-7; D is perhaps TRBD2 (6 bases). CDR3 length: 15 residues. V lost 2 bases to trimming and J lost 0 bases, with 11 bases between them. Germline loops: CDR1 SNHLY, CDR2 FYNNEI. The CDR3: CASSEHWGDSYEQYF. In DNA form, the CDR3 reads TGTGCCAGCAGTGAACATTGGGGGGACTCCTACGAGCAGTACTTC.

CDR3 sequence (DNA): TGTGCCAGTACCCCGTGGTCGGCTGGAAACACCATATATTTT. Its protein product is CASTPWSAGNTIYF. The chain employs TRBV19 and TRBJ1-3; D not certain. CDR1 is LNHDA, CDR2 SQIVND, per germline (reference sequence). The CDR3 loop spans 14 amino acids. V was trimmed by 7 bases and J by 2 bases, leaving 12 bases between them.

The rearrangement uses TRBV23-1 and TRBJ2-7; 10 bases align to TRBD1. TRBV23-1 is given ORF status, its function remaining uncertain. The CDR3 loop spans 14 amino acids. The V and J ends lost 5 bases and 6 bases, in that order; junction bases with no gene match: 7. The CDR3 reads CASSSGTGVGEQYF. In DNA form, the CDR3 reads TGCGCCAGCAGTTCCGGGACAGGGGTAGGCGAGCAGTACTTC.

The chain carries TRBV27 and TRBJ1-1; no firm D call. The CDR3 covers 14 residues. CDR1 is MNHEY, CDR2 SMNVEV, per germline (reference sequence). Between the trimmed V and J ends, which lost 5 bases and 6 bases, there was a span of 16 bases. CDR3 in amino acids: CASSPPLVGAEAFF. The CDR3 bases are TGTGCCAGCAGTCCGCCTTTAGTGGGCGCTGAAGCTTTCTTT.

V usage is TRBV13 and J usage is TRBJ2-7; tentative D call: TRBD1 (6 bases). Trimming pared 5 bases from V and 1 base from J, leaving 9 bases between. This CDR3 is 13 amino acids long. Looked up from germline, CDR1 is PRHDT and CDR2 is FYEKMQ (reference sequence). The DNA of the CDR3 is TGTGCCAGCAGCCCGCAGGGGTCCTACGAGCAGTACTTC. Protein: CASSPQGSYEQYF.

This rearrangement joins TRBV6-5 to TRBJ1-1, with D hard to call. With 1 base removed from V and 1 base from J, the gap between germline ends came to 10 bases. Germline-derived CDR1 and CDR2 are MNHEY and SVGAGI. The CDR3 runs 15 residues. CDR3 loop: CASSYYPGRNTEAFF. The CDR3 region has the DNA TGTGCCAGCAGTTACTATCCAGGCCGGAACACTGAAGCTTTCTTT.

CDR3 loop: CASSEVGVGGYGYTF. The CDR3 nucleotides read TGTGCCAGCAGTGAAGTCGGGGTGGGGGGCTATGGCTACACCTTC. This rearrangement joins TRBV6-1 to TRBJ1-2; tentatively, D is TRBD1 (5 bases). The CDR3 spans 15 residues. V was clipped by 1 base and J by 4 bases, with 13 bases between them. Germline CDR1 and CDR2: MNHNS and SASEGT.

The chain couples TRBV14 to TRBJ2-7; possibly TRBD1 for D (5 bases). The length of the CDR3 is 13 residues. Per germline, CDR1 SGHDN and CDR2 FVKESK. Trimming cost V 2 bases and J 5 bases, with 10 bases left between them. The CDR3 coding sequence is TGTGCCAGCAGCCAAAGGCGCAGGGACGAGCAGTACTTC. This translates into CASSQRRRDEQYF.

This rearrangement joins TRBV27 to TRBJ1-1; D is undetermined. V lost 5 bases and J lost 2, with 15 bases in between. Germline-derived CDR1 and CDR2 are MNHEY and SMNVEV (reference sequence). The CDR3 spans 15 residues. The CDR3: CASSPGWGINTEAFF. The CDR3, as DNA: TGTGCCAGCAGTCCGGGATGGGGAATAAACACTGAAGCTTTCTTT.

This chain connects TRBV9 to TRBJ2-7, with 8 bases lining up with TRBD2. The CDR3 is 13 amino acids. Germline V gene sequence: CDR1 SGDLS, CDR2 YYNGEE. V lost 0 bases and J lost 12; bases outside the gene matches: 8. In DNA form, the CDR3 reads TGTGCCAGCAGCGTAGGAGCGGGACTAGAAATGTACTTC. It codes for CASSVGAGLEMYF. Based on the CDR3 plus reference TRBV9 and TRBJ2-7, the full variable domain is DSGVTQTPKHLITATGQRVTLRCSPRSGDLSVYWYQQSLDQGLQFLIQYYNGEERAKGNILERFSAQQFPDLHSELNLSSLELGDSALYFCASSVGAGLEMYFGPGTRLTVT.

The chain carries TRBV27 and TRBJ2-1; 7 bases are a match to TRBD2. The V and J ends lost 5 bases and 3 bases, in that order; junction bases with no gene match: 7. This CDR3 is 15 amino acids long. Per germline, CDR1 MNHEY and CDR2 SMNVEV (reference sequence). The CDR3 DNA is TGTGCCAGCAGTCCCCTAGCGGAGAACTACAATGAGCAGTTCTTC. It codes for CASSPLAENYNEQFF.